A selection of T cell receptor beta chains follows, all from one sample in a study of patients and donors after allogeneic stem cell transplantation. From the RT-PCR reads, TCRdb called clonotypes with MiXCR, one entry per CDR3 protein. Of 150,000 to 200,000 distinct CDR3 sequences listed, roughly 24% are singletons. The sequenced sample consisted of blood, either unsorted or a sorted T cell fraction (not recorded which). The receptors stem from a human donor who was either an allogeneic HSCT recipient or a stem cell or donor lymphocyte infusion donor (not recorded which). It is not recorded whose cells these are; they may come from a transplant donor. Both conserved end residues are part of each CDR3. D genes are given only for firm matches. Clone size is given for some rows only: seen once, a few or many times, or a class if the clone is expanded.

J: TRBJ1-1; size: few; D: .; V: TRBV24-1; DNA: TGTGCCACCAGTGATTTGTACAGCAATTGGAACACTGAAGCTTTCTTT; CDR3: CATSDLYSNWNTEAFF
J: TRBJ2-1; size: .; D: TRBD2; V: TRBV6-2/TRBV6-3; DNA: TGTGCCAGCAGGACCCGACTAGCGGGGACGAATGAGCAGTTCTTC; CDR3: CASRTRLAGTNEQFF
J: TRBJ1-4; size: few; D: .; V: TRBV20-1; DNA: TGCAGTGCTAGAGGCAGGGAGGGTGAAAAACTGTTTTTT; CDR3: CSARGREGEKLFF
J: TRBJ2-5; size: few; D: .; V: TRBV24-1; DNA: TGTGCCACCAGTGGTGGGTTCCAAGAGACCCAGTACTTC; CDR3: CATSGGFQETQYF
J: TRBJ1-2; size: few; D: .; V: TRBV7-8; DNA: TGTGCCAGCAGCCCGACTCAATCTTATGGCTACACCTTC; CDR3: CASSPTQSYGYTF
J: TRBJ2-4; size: few; D: .; V: TRBV5-1; DNA: TGCGCCAGCAGAGATGTTACGGACATTCAGTACTTC; CDR3: CASRDVTDIQYF
J: TRBJ2-5; size: few; D: .; V: TRBV2; DNA: TGTGCCAGCAGGGTCCGGGCGGAGACCCAGTACTTC; CDR3: CASRVRAETQYF
J: TRBJ2-1; size: .; D: .; V: TRBV7-9; DNA: TGTGCCAGCAGCTTAACGGCCAGAGGCAACAATGAGCAGTTCTTC; CDR3: CASSLTARGNNEQFF
J: TRBJ1-6; size: .; D: .; V: TRBV4-3; DNA: TGCGCCAGCAGCTACCACACACAAATAAGGAGCTCCTATAATTCACCCCTCCACTTT; CDR3: CASSYHTQIRSSYNSPLHF
J: TRBJ1-4; size: .; D: .; V: TRBV12-3/TRBV12-4; DNA: TGTGCCAGCAGTTTAAAGAATGAAAAACTGTTTTTT; CDR3: CASSLKNEKLFF
J: TRBJ2-3; size: .; D: .; V: TRBV7-2; DNA: TGTGCCAGCAGCCGAATGGGGGCTGGCACAGATACGCAGTATTTT; CDR3: CASSRMGAGTDTQYF
J: TRBJ2-1; size: .; D: TRBD2; V: TRBV5-5; DNA: TGTGCCAGCAGCCGAAGCGGGGATAAGACCGATGAGCAGTTCTTC; CDR3: CASSRSGDKTDEQFF
J: TRBJ2-5; size: .; D: .; V: TRBV7-9; DNA: TGTGCCAGCAGCTCGCCGGGACAACGAGAGACCCAGTACTTC; CDR3: CASSSPGQRETQYF
J: TRBJ1-1; size: .; D: .; V: TRBV3-1; DNA: TGTGCCAGCAGCCCCGGGACTATATCTGAAGCTTTCTTT; CDR3: CASSPGTISEAFF
J: TRBJ2-7; size: .; D: .; V: TRBV5-1; DNA: TGCGCCAGCAGCTTGGTAGTGGGGTCTCCAAGTTACGAGCAGTACTTC; CDR3: CASSLVVGSPSYEQYF
J: TRBJ1-4; size: many; D: .; V: TRBV6-5; DNA: TGTGCCAGCAGTTACGGTGGGCGGCCTAATGAAAAACTGTTTTTT; CDR3: CASSYGGRPNEKLFF
J: TRBJ2-6; size: .; D: .; V: TRBV29-1; DNA: TGCAGCGTAAAGGTGTCCTCTGGGGCCAACGTCCTGACTTTC; CDR3: CSVKVSSGANVLTF
J: TRBJ1-1; size: .; D: .; V: TRBV9; DNA: TGTGCCAGCAGCGTCGGGACGGTTGGGACTGAAGCTTTCTTT; CDR3: CASSVGTVGTEAFF
J: TRBJ2-1; size: once; D: .; V: TRBV6-5; DNA: TGTGCCAGCAGTTTCCAAAAAGGGAATGAGCAGTTCTTC; CDR3: CASSFQKGNEQFF
J: TRBJ2-6; size: few; D: .; V: TRBV20-1; DNA: TGCAGTGCTAGGGGGGCCCGCTCTGGGGCCAACGTCCTGACTTTC; CDR3: CSARGARSGANVLTF
J: TRBJ2-1; size: .; D: .; V: TRBV7-7; DNA: TGTGCCAGCAGCACCACAGGGCCCAGCTCCTACAATGAGCAGTTCTTC; CDR3: CASSTTGPSSYNEQFF
J: TRBJ2-7; size: .; D: .; V: TRBV3-1; DNA: TGTGCCAGCAGCCAAGCCCCTAAGGGGCCCTACGAGCAGTACTTC; CDR3: CASSQAPKGPYEQYF
J: TRBJ1-1; size: many; D: TRBD1; V: TRBV5-1; DNA: TGCGCCAGCAGCTTGTTGCAGGGGGACACTGAAGCTTTCTTT; CDR3: CASSLLQGDTEAFF
J: TRBJ2-3; size: few; D: .; V: TRBV3-1; DNA: TGTGCCAGCAGCCAAGATGGGTCGGGCAGAAACACAGATACGCAGTATTTT; CDR3: CASSQDGSGRNTDTQYF
J: TRBJ2-1; size: .; D: TRBD2; V: TRBV2; DNA: TGTGCCAGCAGCATAGCGGGGGGGAATTATGAGCAGTTCTTC; CDR3: CASSIAGGNYEQFF
J: TRBJ2-1; size: .; D: TRBD2; V: TRBV11-2; DNA: TGTGCCAGCAGCTCCGAGCGGGAGGGCCGGGGTGAGCAGTTCTTC; CDR3: CASSSEREGRGEQFF
J: TRBJ2-3; size: few; D: .; V: TRBV5-1; DNA: TGCGCCAGCAGCTTGGCCGACGGGAGAAGCACAGATACGCAGTATTTT; CDR3: CASSLADGRSTDTQYF
J: TRBJ1-6; size: few; D: .; V: TRBV12-3/TRBV12-4; DNA: TGTGCCAGCAGTCATCCAAAGGGGCGAGGTTCACCCCTCCACTTT; CDR3: CASSHPKGRGSPLHF
J: TRBJ2-3; size: .; D: .; V: TRBV12-3/TRBV12-4; DNA: TGTGCCAGCAGTCTCTTTTGGACAGATACGCAGTATTTT; CDR3: CASSLFWTDTQYF
J: TRBJ1-5; size: .; D: TRBD1; V: TRBV5-5; DNA: TGTGCCAGCAGCTTGGTGCAGGGGGCTGGTCAGCCCCAGCATTTT; CDR3: CASSLVQGAGQPQHF
J: TRBJ2-1; size: few; D: TRBD1; V: TRBV20-1; DNA: TGCAGTGCTATAACAGGGGCAAACCCCTACAATGAGCAGTTCTTC; CDR3: CSAITGANPYNEQFF
J: TRBJ1-1; size: many; D: .; V: TRBV12-3/TRBV12-4; DNA: TGTGCCAGCAACCCCACAGTGAACACTGAAGCTTTCTTT; CDR3: CASNPTVNTEAFF
J: TRBJ2-7; size: .; D: .; V: TRBV5-1; DNA: TGCGCCAGCAGCCCCCGACAGGAGCTATACGAGCAGTACTTC; CDR3: CASSPRQELYEQYF
J: TRBJ1-5; size: few; D: .; V: TRBV20-1; DNA: TGCAGTGCTAGATGGGGCGCATCTGGGGAGCCCCAGCATTTT; CDR3: CSARWGASGEPQHF
J: TRBJ1-1; size: few; D: .; V: TRBV6-1; DNA: TGTGCCAGCAGTGAACGTCGGCTGACGGACACTGAAGCTTTCTTT; CDR3: CASSERRLTDTEAFF
J: TRBJ1-2; size: few; D: .; V: TRBV20-1; DNA: TGCAGTGCTAGAGATCAGCGTAACTATGGCTACACCTTC; CDR3: CSARDQRNYGYTF
J: TRBJ1-2; size: .; D: .; V: TRBV5-5; DNA: TGTGCCAGCAGCTTGCGGATAAGGGGGAAAAAGAACTATGGCTACACCTTC; CDR3: CASSLRIRGKKNYGYTF
J: TRBJ2-6; size: .; D: .; V: TRBV5-1; DNA: TGCGCCAGCAGCACCGCGGGACCATCTTTGGCCAACGTCCTGACTTTC; CDR3: CASSTAGPSLANVLTF
J: TRBJ2-7; size: .; D: TRBD1; V: TRBV6-6; DNA: TGTGCCAGCAGTTACCCCGACAGGGACCGGGAGCAGTACTTC; CDR3: CASSYPDRDREQYF
J: TRBJ2-5; size: .; D: .; V: TRBV7-9; DNA: TGTGCCAGCAGCCACATAAACCAAGAGACCCAGTACTTC; CDR3: CASSHINQETQYF
J: TRBJ2-2; size: few; D: TRBD1; V: TRBV18; DNA: TGTGCCAGCTCACCTGACAGGGTTTCCGGGGAGCTGTTTTTT; CDR3: CASSPDRVSGELFF
J: TRBJ1-2; size: few; D: .; V: TRBV29-1; DNA: TGCAGCGTTGATCCTTTTACAGGGCCGGAGGATGGCTACACCTTC; CDR3: CSVDPFTGPEDGYTF
J: TRBJ2-5; size: few; D: TRBD2; V: TRBV3-1; DNA: TGTGCCAGCAGCCCCTCACTCACTAGCGTCGAGACCCAGTACTTC; CDR3: CASSPSLTSVETQYF
J: TRBJ1-5; size: many; D: .; V: TRBV20-1; DNA: TGCAGTGCTAGAGATAGGGATGGAGGCAATCAGCCCCAGCATTTT; CDR3: CSARDRDGGNQPQHF
J: TRBJ2-7; size: few; D: TRBD2; V: TRBV28; DNA: TGTGCCAGCTCCGGGACTAGCTACGAGCAGTACTTC; CDR3: CASSGTSYEQYF
J: TRBJ2-7; size: .; D: .; V: TRBV5-1; DNA: TGCGCCAGCAGCTCCCTCGGGGCAGGGAGCTACGAGCAGTACTTC; CDR3: CASSSLGAGSYEQYF
J: TRBJ2-7; size: .; D: .; V: TRBV5-6; DNA: TGTGCCAGCAGCCAGAACAGTTACTCCTACGAGCAGTACTTC; CDR3: CASSQNSYSYEQYF
J: TRBJ2-7; size: .; D: TRBD2; V: TRBV5-1; DNA: TGCGCCAGCAGCCAAACTAGCGGGAGCGTCTACGAGCAGTACTTC; CDR3: CASSQTSGSVYEQYF
J: TRBJ1-1; size: .; D: .; V: TRBV9; DNA: TGTGCCAGCAGCACAGTTAACAGAGGGGAAGCTTTCTTT; CDR3: CASSTVNRGEAFF
J: TRBJ2-3; size: .; D: .; V: TRBV2; DNA: TGTGCCAGCAGCGTTCGGACCGGGACTTCAAAGACCACAGATACGCAGTATTTT; CDR3: CASSVRTGTSKTTDTQYF